The following is a T cell receptor beta chain sequence with its context. The data belong to a study of blood T cell repertoires in COVID-19. As for the study in general: Nucleic acid was either cDNA or gDNA, and it came from T cells, B-cell-depleted T cells, or PBMCs.

Method: immunoSEQ multiplex PCR; TCRdb's copy keeps in-frame clones and lacks some. The table lists approximately 110,000 clones, roughly 72% of them singletons. Trimming took 4 bases from V and 7 from J, leaving 16 bases between them. CDR1 MNHEY and CDR2 SVGEGT come from the germline V gene. The CDR3 is made up of 14 amino acids. The sequence came from a man older than 75 with COVID-19, enrolled during active disease. Sequencing was done on a sample of peripheral blood. V gene TRBV6-2 or TRBV6-3 combines with J gene TRBJ1-2; maybe TRBD1 (6 bases). As DNA, the CDR3 is TGTGCCAGCAGTTCATCCGGGACATTATCTGGCTACACCTTC. It translates to CASSSSGTLSGYTF.